The 9 T cell receptor beta chains below come from one sample, sequenced in a study of T cells in women clearing cervical HPV infection. TCRdb's copy holds only in-frame clones and misses some; the assay was immunoSEQ multiplex PCR. The listing contains tens of thousands of clones. The material sequenced was blood buffy coat. These TCRs come from a woman between 18 and 75 years old with a cervical HPV16 infection that either progressed to CIN3+ or cleared (not recorded which).

Of note for this clone: The read falls 3 residues short of the CDR3 end, and the missing part is taken from the germline J gene. The V gene is TRBV5-6, the J gene TRBJ1-2; D unresolved. The germline CDR1 and CDR2 sequences are SGHDT and YYEEEE. This CDR3 has 13 amino acids. The DNA read from the CDR3 is TGTGCCAGCAGCTTGGACCCCTCAGATACC. Protein sequence: CASSLDPSDT. The entire CDR3 protein reads CASSLDPSDTYTF.

Its frequency marks this clone as medium-sized. The read ends 3 residues early relative to the CDR3; the germline J gene fills the gap. This chain joins TRBV29-1 and TRBJ2-3; 9 positions match TRBD1. In germline, CDR1 is SQVTM, CDR2 ANQGSEA. The CDR3 spans 16 residues. With V trimmed by 7 bases and J by 8 bases, 19 bases remained unmatched. The DNA read from the CDR3 is TGCAGCGCTAACCCGGGACAGGGCCTACGGGAAAGTACG. Amino acid sequence: CSANPGQGLREST. The full CDR3 is CSANPGQGLRESTQYF.

In the case of this clone: The read is 3 residues too short to cover the CDR3 end, so that end is filled in from the germline J gene. V usage is TRBV19 and J usage is TRBJ1-3, with a weak D call TRBD1 (5 bases). Germline CDR1 and CDR2: LNHDA and SQIVND (reference sequence). This CDR3 is 14 amino acids long. Between the trimmed V and J ends, which lost 5 bases and 1 base, there was a span of 9 bases. The sequenced CDR3 bases are TGTGCCAGTAGTTTTACAGGTTCTGGAAACACC. This gives the protein CASSFTGSGNT. The complete CDR3 reads CASSFTGSGNTIYF.

In regard to this clone: Read data end 3 residues before the CDR3 end; the end is taken from the germline J gene. This rearrangement joins TRBV5-1 to TRBJ2-1, with D perhaps TRBD1 (6 bases). The CDR3 is made up of 14 amino acids. Germline V CDR1 and CDR2: SGHRS, YFSETQ. V was clipped by 3 bases and J by 2 bases, with 9 bases between them. CDR3 DNA (partial): TGCGCCAGCAGCTCAGGGGATACCTACAATGAG. The encoded protein is CASSSGDTYNE. The whole CDR3 region reads CASSSGDTYNEQFF.

Remarks on this clone: The read stops 3 residues short of the end of the CDR3; the missing end is completed from the germline J gene. The V call is TRBV14, the J call TRBJ2-7; 10 bases fit TRBD1. V lost 4 bases and J lost 6; bases outside the gene matches: 6. The germline CDR1 and CDR2 sequences are SGHDN and FVKESK. The CDR3 runs 14 residues. Partial CDR3 DNA: TGTGCCAGCAGCCGCAGACAGGGGGCCAGCGAG. Translation gives CASSRRQGASE. The entire CDR3 protein is CASSRRQGASEQYF.

Remarks on this clone: The read comes to an end 3 residues before the CDR3 does, leaving the germline J gene to fill in the end. The chain couples TRBV20-1 to TRBJ1-1; TRBD1 agrees at 7 bases. CDR1 and CDR2 from the germline V gene are DFQATT and SNEGSKA (reference sequence). There are 13 residues in the CDR3. The CDR3 loop reads CSAFTGTARNAFF. The sequenced part of the CDR3 DNA is TGCAGTGCTTTTACCGGGACAGCGAGGAAT.

As to this clone: The CDR3 goes on 3 residues after the read ends, and that part is filled in from the germline J gene. V gene TRBV6-1 combines with J gene TRBJ2-2; maybe TRBD2 (6 bases). Germline V gives CDR1 MNHNS, CDR2 SASEGT. The CDR3 contains 15 residues. Incomplete CDR3 DNA: TGTGCCAGCAGTGAAGGGGACTCTGGGGCCAACGTG. It is translated as CASSEGDSGANV. The full CDR3 reads CASSEGDSGANVLFF.

To note about this clone: The read terminates 3 residues before the CDR3 end, so the remaining end is supplied by the germline J gene. The chain couples TRBV11-2 to TRBJ2-7; D gene ambiguous. V was shortened by 2 bases and J by 4 bases, with 12 bases between the two germline ends. The CDR3 length is 14 residues. Germline CDR1 is SGHAT and CDR2 is FQNNGV. CDR3 sequence: CASSLSLAGYEQYF. The covered CDR3 bases are TGTGCCAGCAGCTTATCTTTAGCCGGGTACGAG.

As concerns this clone: The read gets to within 3 residues of the CDR3 end, and the germline J gene fills in the rest. The genes are TRBV6-2 or TRBV6-3 and TRBJ2-7, with 8 bases identical to TRBD2. The CDR3 covers 17 residues. Trimming cost V 2 bases and J 3 bases; bases outside gene matches: 12. Germline loops: CDR1 MNHEY, CDR2 SVGEGT. Incomplete CDR3 DNA: TGTGCCAGCAGTTACAATTCTAGGGCGGGGGGCCTCTACGAG. Translated: CASSYNSRAGGLYE. The CDR3 reads in full as CASSYNSRAGGLYEQYF.